This T cell receptor beta chain was documented in a study of cytomegalovirus exposure and HLA in healthy donors. The J segment lost 5 bases and the V segment lost 0 bases, leaving 19 bases of the junction unmatched. Per the germline V gene, CDR1 is SGHAT and CDR2 is FQNNGV. The length of the CDR3 is 20 residues. This clone was observed a few times. Antigen: not known. Findings of the study overall: Sequencing likely produced, as an artifact, a cluster of highly shared sequence variants. In an earlier analysis, most TCR beta V segments were productive about 87% or about 30% of the time. The authors listed some 150 TCR beta chains as cytomegalovirus-associated.

Both 60 Vbeta primers and 13 Jbeta primers went into the PCR. Only in-frame clones appear in the TCRdb table, and some are missing; sequencing was by immunoSEQ multiplex PCR. This sample yields more than 95,000 clones, of which about 80% are seen a single time; 1.5% to 2% belongs to the top ten. Input material: PBMCs. This sequence joins TRBV11-2 and TRBJ1-1; the match to TRBD1 covers 9 bases. This TCR was recovered from a woman aged 40 to 50 in good health and CMV-seronegative. The CDR3 is CASSLDAAGWGTGPRTEAFF. The DNA of the CDR3 is TGTGCCAGCAGCTTAGACGCCGCCGGATGGGGGACAGGGCCGAGGACTGAAGCTTTCTTT.